This T cell receptor (beta chain) was recorded in a study of shared clonotypes between healthy human individuals. TCRdb keeps only in-frame clones here, not all; method: immunoSEQ multiplex PCR. The table includes some 1,900,000 clones, roughly 95% detected once. The V gene's germline CDR1 is SGHTA and CDR2 FQGNSA. The trim removed 8 bases at V and 7 bases at J, leaving 12 bases unmatched. CDR3 size: 15 residues. As defined, naive CD8 cells were CD45RO-negative and positively selected for CCR7, with terminally differentiated effector memory CD45RA+ cells excluded. The chain couples TRBV7-2 to TRBJ2-7; 12 bases map to TRBD1. This TCR was sampled from a man between 18 and 29 years old in good health. Specimen: naive CD8+ T cells sorted from blood. For the CDR3, the DNA is TGTGCCAGCTTATTGCCGGGACAGGGGGCAGTTGAGCAGTACTTC. Translated: CASLLPGQGAVEQYF.